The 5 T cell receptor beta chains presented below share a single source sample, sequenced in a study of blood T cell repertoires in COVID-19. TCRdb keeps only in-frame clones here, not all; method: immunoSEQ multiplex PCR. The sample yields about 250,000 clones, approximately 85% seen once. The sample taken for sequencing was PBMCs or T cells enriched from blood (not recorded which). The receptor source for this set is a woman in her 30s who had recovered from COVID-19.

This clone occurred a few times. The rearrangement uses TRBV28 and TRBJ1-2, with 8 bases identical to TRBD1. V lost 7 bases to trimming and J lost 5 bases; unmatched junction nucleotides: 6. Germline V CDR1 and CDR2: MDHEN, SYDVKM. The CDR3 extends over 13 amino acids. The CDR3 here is CASTTGAEYGYTF. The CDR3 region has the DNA TGTGCCAGCACGACAGGGGCAGAGTATGGCTACACCTTC.

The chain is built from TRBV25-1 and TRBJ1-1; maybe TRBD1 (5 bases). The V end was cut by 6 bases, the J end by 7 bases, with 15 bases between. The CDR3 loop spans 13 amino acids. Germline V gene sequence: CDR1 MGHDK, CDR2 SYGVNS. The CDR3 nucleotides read TGTGCCAGCAGGGGCTTCGGGCAGGGTGAAGCTTTCTTT. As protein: CASRGFGQGEAFF.

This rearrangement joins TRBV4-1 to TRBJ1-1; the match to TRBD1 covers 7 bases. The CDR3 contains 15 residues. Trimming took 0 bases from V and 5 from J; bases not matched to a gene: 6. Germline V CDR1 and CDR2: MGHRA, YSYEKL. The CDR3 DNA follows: TGCGCCAGCAGCCAAGACGGGCAGGGGGGAACTGAAGCTTTCTTT. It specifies CASSQDGQGGTEAFF.

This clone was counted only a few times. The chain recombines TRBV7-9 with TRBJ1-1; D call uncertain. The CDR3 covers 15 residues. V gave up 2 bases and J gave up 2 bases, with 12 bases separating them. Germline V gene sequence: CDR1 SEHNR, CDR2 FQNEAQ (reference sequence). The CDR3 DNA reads TGTGCCAGCAGCTTAACTGCCAAAATAAACACTGAAGCTTTCTTT. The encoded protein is CASSLTAKINTEAFF.

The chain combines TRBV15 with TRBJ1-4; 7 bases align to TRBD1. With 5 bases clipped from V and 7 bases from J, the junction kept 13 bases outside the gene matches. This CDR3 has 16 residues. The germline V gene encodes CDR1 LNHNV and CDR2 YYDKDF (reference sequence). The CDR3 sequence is CATSSDRSMDVEKLFF. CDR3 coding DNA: TGTGCCACCAGCTCGGACAGGTCGATGGATGTTGAAAAACTGTTTTTT.